Listed below are T cell receptor beta chains from one sample, sequenced in a study of OX40 agonist ivuxolimab in advanced cancers. Using immunoSEQ multiplex PCR, the repertoire was profiled, and TCRdb retains in-frame clones only, with some absent. Of about 95,000 clones listed, 90% to 95% are singletons. Source: CD4+ or CD8+ T cells sorted from blood, taken in a trial of the OX40 agonist ivuxolimab. Source of these receptors: an adult with an advanced solid tumor such as melanoma, head and neck, liver or kidney cancer. CDR3s include the opening cysteine and the closing phenylalanine or tryptophan. The D gene is left open where the match is weak. The size entry is marked missing in some rows and otherwise reads once, few, many or a size class.

j_gene: TRBJ1-1
abundance: few
v_gene: TRBV30
d_gene: NA
CDR3aa: CAWSVTRASTEAFF
CDR3nt: TGTGCCTGGAGTGTGACCCGGGCAAGCACTGAAGCTTTCTTT

j_gene: TRBJ2-7
abundance: NA
v_gene: TRBV28
d_gene: NA
CDR3aa: CASSPGQISANEQYF
CDR3nt: TGTGCCAGCAGTCCCGGACAGATCTCAGCAAACGAGCAGTACTTC

j_gene: TRBJ2-5
abundance: NA
v_gene: TRBV5-5
d_gene: TRBD2
CDR3aa: CASSLVGTLGGETQYF
CDR3nt: TGTGCCAGCAGCTTAGTGGGGACCCTGGGAGGGGAGACCCAGTACTTC

j_gene: TRBJ2-3
abundance: NA
v_gene: TRBV28
d_gene: NA
CDR3aa: CAITTTGRPDTQYF
CDR3nt: TGTGCCATCACAACTACAGGGCGTCCAGATACGCAGTATTTT

j_gene: TRBJ1-4
abundance: NA
v_gene: TRBV28
d_gene: TRBD1
CDR3aa: CASSLEAGGVYEKLFF
CDR3nt: TGTGCCAGCAGTTTGGAAGCAGGGGGGGTTTATGAAAAACTGTTTTTT

j_gene: TRBJ2-5
abundance: NA
v_gene: TRBV6-6
d_gene: TRBD2
CDR3aa: CASSLLAGGETQYF
CDR3nt: TGTGCCAGCAGTTTATTAGCGGGCGGGGAGACCCAGTACTTC

j_gene: TRBJ2-2
abundance: NA
v_gene: TRBV2
d_gene: TRBD1
CDR3aa: CASNRQGNGELFF
CDR3nt: TGTGCCAGCAATAGACAGGGGAACGGGGAGCTGTTTTTT

j_gene: TRBJ2-7
abundance: NA
v_gene: TRBV28
d_gene: NA
CDR3aa: CASSSGQRSVEQYF
CDR3nt: TGTGCCAGCAGTTCTGGACAGCGCAGTGTAGAGCAGTACTTC

j_gene: TRBJ2-7
abundance: NA
v_gene: TRBV9
d_gene: NA
CDR3aa: CASSATWQGSYEQYF
CDR3nt: TGTGCCAGCAGCGCAACCTGGCAGGGCTCCTACGAGCAGTACTTC

j_gene: TRBJ1-4
abundance: NA
v_gene: TRBV4-1
d_gene: TRBD1
CDR3aa: CASSQGGTVNEKLFF
CDR3nt: TGCGCCAGCAGCCAAGGGGGGACAGTAAATGAAAAACTGTTTTTT

j_gene: TRBJ1-5
abundance: NA
v_gene: TRBV10-3
d_gene: TRBD1
CDR3aa: CAIREDRGNQPQHF
CDR3nt: TGTGCCATCAGAGAGGACAGGGGGAATCAGCCCCAGCATTTT

j_gene: TRBJ1-2
abundance: NA
v_gene: TRBV5-1
d_gene: NA
CDR3aa: CASSLAQGAGGYTF
CDR3nt: TGCGCCAGCAGCTTGGCACAGGGTGCTGGCGGCTACACCTTC

j_gene: TRBJ2-2
abundance: once
v_gene: TRBV5-8
d_gene: NA
CDR3aa: CASSHDRTGELFF
CDR3nt: TGTGCCAGCAGCCACGACCGTACCGGGGAGCTGTTTTTT

j_gene: TRBJ2-7
abundance: NA
v_gene: TRBV6-5
d_gene: NA
CDR3aa: CATKQGTEQYF
CDR3nt: TGTGCCACTAAGCAGGGTACCGAGCAGTACTTC

j_gene: TRBJ2-7
abundance: NA
v_gene: TRBV7-2
d_gene: TRBD2
CDR3aa: CASSSTSGIGEQYF
CDR3nt: TGTGCCAGCAGCTCAACTAGCGGGATTGGCGAGCAGTACTTC

j_gene: TRBJ2-7
abundance: once
v_gene: TRBV29-1
d_gene: NA
CDR3aa: CSGRQASSYEQYF
CDR3nt: TGCAGCGGTAGACAGGCCAGCTCCTACGAGCAGTACTTC

j_gene: TRBJ2-3
abundance: NA
v_gene: TRBV5-4
d_gene: TRBD2
CDR3aa: CASSPGTSGRTDTQYF
CDR3nt: TGTGCCAGCAGTCCCGGGACTAGCGGGAGGACAGATACGCAGTATTTT

j_gene: TRBJ2-1
abundance: NA
v_gene: TRBV18
d_gene: TRBD1
CDR3aa: CASSPPRRGLDNEQFF
CDR3nt: TGTGCCAGCTCACCACCCCGCAGGGGGCTGGACAATGAGCAGTTCTTC

j_gene: TRBJ2-5
abundance: few
v_gene: TRBV7-2
d_gene: NA
CDR3aa: CASSSGTVKETQYF
CDR3nt: TGTGCCAGCAGCTCCGGGACCGTTAAGGAGACCCAGTACTTC

j_gene: TRBJ2-2
abundance: NA
v_gene: TRBV15
d_gene: NA
CDR3aa: CATSRAKGQNTGELFF
CDR3nt: TGTGCCACCAGCAGAGCCAAGGGACAGAACACCGGGGAGCTGTTTTTT

j_gene: TRBJ2-7
abundance: NA
v_gene: TRBV5-1
d_gene: NA
CDR3aa: CASSLVSGTYEQYF
CDR3nt: TGCGCCAGCAGCTTGGTTAGCGGTACCTACGAGCAGTACTTC

j_gene: TRBJ2-7
abundance: NA
v_gene: TRBV7-2
d_gene: TRBD2
CDR3aa: CASSQGLGEQYF
CDR3nt: TGTGCCAGCAGCCAGGGACTAGGCGAGCAGTACTTC

j_gene: TRBJ2-5
abundance: NA
v_gene: TRBV7-8
d_gene: NA
CDR3aa: CASSLPPAPRLETQYF
CDR3nt: TGTGCCAGCAGCTTACCCCCGGCACCCCGGTTGGAGACCCAGTACTTC

j_gene: TRBJ2-7
abundance: NA
v_gene: TRBV6-5
d_gene: NA
CDR3aa: CASSESAHEQYF
CDR3nt: TGTGCCAGCAGTGAATCGGCCCACGAGCAGTACTTC

j_gene: TRBJ1-3
abundance: NA
v_gene: TRBV9
d_gene: NA
CDR3aa: CASSVAGGNTIYF
CDR3nt: TGTGCCAGCAGCGTAGCTGGTGGAAACACCATATATTTT

j_gene: TRBJ2-1
abundance: NA
v_gene: TRBV19
d_gene: TRBD2
CDR3aa: CASSIFLGGNEQFF
CDR3nt: TGTGCCAGTAGTATATTTTTGGGGGGGAATGAGCAGTTCTTC

j_gene: TRBJ2-1
abundance: NA
v_gene: TRBV30
d_gene: NA
CDR3aa: CAWSGSSYEQFF
CDR3nt: TGTGCCTGGAGTGGTAGCTCCTATGAGCAGTTCTTC

j_gene: TRBJ2-3
abundance: NA
v_gene: TRBV10-3
d_gene: NA
CDR3aa: CAISARDSQSTDTQYF
CDR3nt: TGTGCCATCAGTGCCCGGGACTCACAAAGCACAGATACGCAGTATTTT

j_gene: TRBJ2-1
abundance: NA
v_gene: TRBV6-1
d_gene: NA
CDR3aa: CASQLRTNNEQFF
CDR3nt: TGTGCCAGCCAATTAAGAACGAACAATGAGCAGTTCTTC

j_gene: TRBJ1-1
abundance: NA
v_gene: TRBV2
d_gene: NA
CDR3aa: CADQKSTGMNTEAFF
CDR3nt: TGTGCTGACCAGAAATCGACAGGCATGAACACTGAAGCTTTCTTT

j_gene: TRBJ2-7
abundance: NA
v_gene: TRBV7-2
d_gene: TRBD2
CDR3aa: CASSLMSLGLAEYEQYF
CDR3nt: TGTGCCAGCAGCTTAATGTCCCTAGGACTAGCGGAATACGAGCAGTACTTC

j_gene: TRBJ2-1
abundance: NA
v_gene: TRBV28
d_gene: TRBD2
CDR3aa: CASGRASGQDNEQFF
CDR3nt: TGTGCCAGCGGGAGAGCTAGCGGGCAAGACAATGAGCAGTTCTTC

j_gene: TRBJ2-3
abundance: NA
v_gene: TRBV29-1
d_gene: NA
CDR3aa: CSVDRGATTKGDTQYF
CDR3nt: TGCAGCGTTGACCGGGGGGCCACCACGAAGGGCGATACGCAGTATTTT

j_gene: TRBJ2-5
abundance: NA
v_gene: TRBV4-2
d_gene: TRBD2
CDR3aa: CASSMGLAGEETQYF
CDR3nt: TGTGCCAGCAGCATGGGACTAGCGGGAGAAGAGACCCAGTACTTC

j_gene: TRBJ2-6
abundance: NA
v_gene: TRBV5-4
d_gene: NA
CDR3aa: CASSPSLFRTSGANVLTF
CDR3nt: TGTGCCAGCAGCCCTTCCTTGTTCAGGACCTCTGGGGCCAACGTCCTGACTTTC

j_gene: TRBJ2-7
abundance: once
v_gene: TRBV5-1
d_gene: TRBD2
CDR3aa: CASSYDPRTSVYEQYF
CDR3nt: TGCGCCAGCAGCTATGACCCCCGGACTAGCGTTTACGAGCAGTACTTC

j_gene: TRBJ1-5
abundance: NA
v_gene: TRBV6-5
d_gene: NA
CDR3aa: CASSRLGVQHF
CDR3nt: TGTGCCAGCAGCCGTCTGGGGGTCCAGCATTTT

j_gene: TRBJ2-4
abundance: NA
v_gene: TRBV5-1
d_gene: NA
CDR3aa: CASSLGQNLAKNIQYF
CDR3nt: TGCGCCAGCAGCTTGGGACAGAACCTAGCCAAAAACATTCAGTACTTC

j_gene: TRBJ2-2
abundance: NA
v_gene: TRBV21-1
d_gene: NA
CDR3aa: CASSKVGLTHPIITGELFF
CDR3nt: TGTGCCAGCAGCAAAGTGGGACTCACCCACCCAATTATCACCGGGGAGCTGTTTTTT

j_gene: TRBJ2-5
abundance: NA
v_gene: TRBV7-9
d_gene: NA
CDR3aa: CASSLALGPRSATQYF
CDR3nt: TGTGCCAGCAGCTTAGCTTTAGGACCACGCTCCGCGACCCAGTACTTC